This T cell receptor (beta chain) was observed in a study of Graves' ophthalmopathy and Graves' hyperthyroidism. Per the germline V gene, CDR1 is GTSNPN and CDR2 is SVGIG (reference sequence). The CDR3 runs 17 residues. V shed 1 base and J shed 0 bases, with 13 bases lying between them. Amplified material comprised TCR beta CDR3 regions derived from RNA transcripts. HTBI-primed first-round RT-PCR preceded second-round multiplex PCR. MiXCR, run by TCRdb on the multiplex PCR reads, gives a single entry per CDR3 protein. The profile shows hundreds of thousands of distinct CDR3 sequences, approximately 21% of them singletons. Findings and caveats of the study: Ophthalmopathy could be told apart from stable hyperthyroidism by a 13-signature model (87.88% sensitivity, 80% to 84% specificity). As the model predicted ophthalmopathy progression, it achieved a sensitivity of around 70% and a specificity of about 72%.

Other autoimmune diseases, uncontrolled infections, pregnancy and lactation each led to patient exclusion. Reliance was placed on clinical symptoms, serum thyroxine, TRAb, thyroid ultrasound and orbital computed tomography for diagnosis. Comments on this clonotype: Its antigen is currently unknown.

The chain is built from TRBV30 and TRBJ2-6; D possibly corresponds to TRBD1 (5 bases). The specimen sequenced was peripheral blood. The source of this sequence is a woman under 30 with stable Graves' hyperthyroidism. The CDR3 nucleotides are TGTGCCTGGAGTGGGGTCGGACATTTCTCTGGGGCCAACGTCCTGACTTTC. Protein sequence: CAWSGVGHFSGANVLTF. The full variable domain, rest sourced from reference TRBV30 and TRBJ2-6, is SQTIHQWPATLVQPVGSPLSLECTVEGTSNPNLYWYRQAAGRGLQLLFYSVGIGQISSEVPQNLSASRPQDRQFILSSKKLLLSDSGFYLCAWSGVGHFSGANVLTFGAGSRLTVL.